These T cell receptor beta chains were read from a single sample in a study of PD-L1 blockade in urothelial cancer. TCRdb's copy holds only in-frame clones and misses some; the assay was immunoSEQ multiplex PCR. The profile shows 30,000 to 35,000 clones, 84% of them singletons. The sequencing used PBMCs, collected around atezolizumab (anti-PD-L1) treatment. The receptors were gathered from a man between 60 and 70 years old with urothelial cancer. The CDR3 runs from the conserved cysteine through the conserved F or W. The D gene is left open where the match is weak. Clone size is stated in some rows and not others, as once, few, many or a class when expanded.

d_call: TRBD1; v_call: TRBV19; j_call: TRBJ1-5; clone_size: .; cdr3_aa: CASNPPGQGAHGAQPQHF
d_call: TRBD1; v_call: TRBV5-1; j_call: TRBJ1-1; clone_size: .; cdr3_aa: CASSLVVRGQSEAFF
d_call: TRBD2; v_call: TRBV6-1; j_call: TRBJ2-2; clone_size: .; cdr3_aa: CASSEALAGGANTGELFF
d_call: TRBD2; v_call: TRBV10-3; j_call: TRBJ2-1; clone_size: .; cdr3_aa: CAIRVLAFYEQFF
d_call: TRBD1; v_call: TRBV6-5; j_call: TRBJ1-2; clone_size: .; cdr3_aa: CASGGTGADYGYTF
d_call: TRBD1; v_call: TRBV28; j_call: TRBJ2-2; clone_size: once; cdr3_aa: CASRGQGAGGELFF
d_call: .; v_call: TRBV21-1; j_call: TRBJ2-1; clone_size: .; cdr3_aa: CASSKLTGTYNEQFF
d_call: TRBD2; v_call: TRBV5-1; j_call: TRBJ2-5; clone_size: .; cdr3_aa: CASSPAGVGETQYF
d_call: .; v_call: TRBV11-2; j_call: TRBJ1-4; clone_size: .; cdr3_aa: CASSSYRTGRGEKLFF
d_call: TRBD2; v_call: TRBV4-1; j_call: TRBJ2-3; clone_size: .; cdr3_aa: CASSQDWVAGTKSTDTQYF
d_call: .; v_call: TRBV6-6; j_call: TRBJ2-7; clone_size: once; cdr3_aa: CASSYSSGLGYEQYF
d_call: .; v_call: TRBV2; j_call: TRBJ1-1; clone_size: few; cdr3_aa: CASSVLTEAFF
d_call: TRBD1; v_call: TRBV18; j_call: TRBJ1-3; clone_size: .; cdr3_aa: CASSPNSGQGGNTIYF
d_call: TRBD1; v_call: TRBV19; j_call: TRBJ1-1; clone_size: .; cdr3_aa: CASGTRGQLNTEAFF
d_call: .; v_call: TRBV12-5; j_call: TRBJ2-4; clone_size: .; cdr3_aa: CASGKPHRVAKNIQYF
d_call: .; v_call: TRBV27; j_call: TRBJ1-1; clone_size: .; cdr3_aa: CASRGLTEAFF
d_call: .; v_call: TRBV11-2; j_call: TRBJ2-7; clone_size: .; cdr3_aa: CASSLGGRDEQYF
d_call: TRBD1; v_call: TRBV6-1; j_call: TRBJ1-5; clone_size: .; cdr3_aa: CASSEMAQGAGQPQHF
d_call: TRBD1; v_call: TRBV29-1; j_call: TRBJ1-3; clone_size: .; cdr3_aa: CSVDQDREGKGPGNTIYF
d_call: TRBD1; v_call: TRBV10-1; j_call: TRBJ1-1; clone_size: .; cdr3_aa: CASSEPTGGVEAFF
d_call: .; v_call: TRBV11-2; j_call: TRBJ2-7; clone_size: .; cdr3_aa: CASSILRGTYYYEQYF
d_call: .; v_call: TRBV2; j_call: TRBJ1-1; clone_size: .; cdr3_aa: CASSLGGATEAFF
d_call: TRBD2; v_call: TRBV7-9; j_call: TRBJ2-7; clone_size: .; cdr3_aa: CASSARLARTYEQYF
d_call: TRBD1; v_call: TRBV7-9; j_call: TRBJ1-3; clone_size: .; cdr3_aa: CASSSERTGGSGNTIYF
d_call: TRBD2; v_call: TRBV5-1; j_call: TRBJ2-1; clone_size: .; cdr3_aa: CASSLWDQREVFNEQFF
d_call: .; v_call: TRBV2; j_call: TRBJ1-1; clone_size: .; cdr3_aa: CASPGVLATEAFF
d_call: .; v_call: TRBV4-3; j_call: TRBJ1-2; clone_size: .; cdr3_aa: CASSQDPRALWGYTF
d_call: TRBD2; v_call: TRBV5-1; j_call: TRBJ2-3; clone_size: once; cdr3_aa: CASSLELAGGNSQYF
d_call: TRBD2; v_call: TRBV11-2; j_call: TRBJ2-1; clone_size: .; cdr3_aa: CASSSAGTSLFF
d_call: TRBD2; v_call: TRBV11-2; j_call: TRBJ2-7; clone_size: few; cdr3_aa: CASSLDRSLARQYF
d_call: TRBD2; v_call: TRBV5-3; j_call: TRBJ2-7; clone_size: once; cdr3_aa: CARSLARGSRSYEQYF
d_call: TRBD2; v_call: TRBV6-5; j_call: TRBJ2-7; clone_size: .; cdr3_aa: CATGLAGTSYEQYF
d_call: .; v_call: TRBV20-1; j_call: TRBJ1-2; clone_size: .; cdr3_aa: CSASRDGYTF
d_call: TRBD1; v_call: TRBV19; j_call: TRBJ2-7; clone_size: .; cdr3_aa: CASSATGTGPEQYF
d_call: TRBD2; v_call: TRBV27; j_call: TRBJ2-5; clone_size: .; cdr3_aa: CASSLLASGGRQETQYF
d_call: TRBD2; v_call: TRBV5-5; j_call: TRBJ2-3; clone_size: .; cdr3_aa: CASSVNGGAITDTQYF
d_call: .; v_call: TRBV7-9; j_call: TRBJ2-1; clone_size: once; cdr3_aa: CASSLDGGGEQFF
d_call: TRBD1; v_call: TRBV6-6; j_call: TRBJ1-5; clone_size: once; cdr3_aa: CASSLSGPGGRAQHF
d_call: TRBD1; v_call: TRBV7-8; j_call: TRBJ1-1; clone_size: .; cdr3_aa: CASSLRDRLEAFF
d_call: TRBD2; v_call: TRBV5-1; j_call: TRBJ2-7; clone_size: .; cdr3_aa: CASSRGGQAYEQYF
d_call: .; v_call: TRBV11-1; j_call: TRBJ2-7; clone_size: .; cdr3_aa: CASSLAGERIYEQYF
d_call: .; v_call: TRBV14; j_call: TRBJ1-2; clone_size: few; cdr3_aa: CASSQDYSHGYTF